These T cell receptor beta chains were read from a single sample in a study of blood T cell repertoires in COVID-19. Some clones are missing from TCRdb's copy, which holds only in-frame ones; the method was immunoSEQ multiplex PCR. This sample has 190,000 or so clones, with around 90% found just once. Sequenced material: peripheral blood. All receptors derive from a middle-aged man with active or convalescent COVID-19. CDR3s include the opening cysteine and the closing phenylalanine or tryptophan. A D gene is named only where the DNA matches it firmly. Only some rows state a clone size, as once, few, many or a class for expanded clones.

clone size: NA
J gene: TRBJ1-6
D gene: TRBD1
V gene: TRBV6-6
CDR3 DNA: TGTGCCAGCGGACAGGCATCCTCACCCCTCCACTTT
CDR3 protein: CASGQASSPLHF

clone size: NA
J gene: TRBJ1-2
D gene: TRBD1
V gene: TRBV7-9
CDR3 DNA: TGTGCCAGCAGCTTAGGGGACAGGGTTACCTTC
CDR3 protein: CASSLGDRVTF

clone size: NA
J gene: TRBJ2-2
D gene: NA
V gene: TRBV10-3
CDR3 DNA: TGTGCCATCAGTGAGTCAGGAGTGAGATCCGGGGAGCTGTTTTTT
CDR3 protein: CAISESGVRSGELFF

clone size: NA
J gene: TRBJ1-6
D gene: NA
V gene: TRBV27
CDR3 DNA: TGTGCCAGCAGTTTATCGGAGGGTTCACCCCTCCACTTT
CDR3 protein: CASSLSEGSPLHF

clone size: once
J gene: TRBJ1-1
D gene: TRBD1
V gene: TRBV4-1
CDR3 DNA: TGCGCCAGCAGCCAAGCACAGGGGGTGAACACTGAAGCTTTCTTT
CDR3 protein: CASSQAQGVNTEAFF

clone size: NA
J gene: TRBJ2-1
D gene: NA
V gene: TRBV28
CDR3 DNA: TGTGCCAGCAGGTCCCAGGGTTGGGATATATACAATGAGCAGTTCTTC
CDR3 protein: CASRSQGWDIYNEQFF

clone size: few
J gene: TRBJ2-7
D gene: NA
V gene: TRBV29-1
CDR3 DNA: TGCAGCGTTGAAGGTCTTTCGGGCAGGGGTGGATACGAGCAGTACTTC
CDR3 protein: CSVEGLSGRGGYEQYF

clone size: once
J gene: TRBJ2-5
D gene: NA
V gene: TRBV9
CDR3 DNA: TGTGCCAGCAGCGTATCCTCCGGACAGCAAGAGACCCAGTACTTC
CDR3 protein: CASSVSSGQQETQYF

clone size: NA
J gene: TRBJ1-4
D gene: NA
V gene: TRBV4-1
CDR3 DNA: TGCGCCAGCAGCCAAGACGGCAGGACAAATGAAAAACTGTTTTTT
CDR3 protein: CASSQDGRTNEKLFF

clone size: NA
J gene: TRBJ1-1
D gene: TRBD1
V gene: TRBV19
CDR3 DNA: TGTGCCAGTAGTAAGGGACAGCCCGCCCTGAACACTGAAGCTTTCTTT
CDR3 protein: CASSKGQPALNTEAFF

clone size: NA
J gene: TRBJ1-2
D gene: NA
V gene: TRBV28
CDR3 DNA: TGTGCCAGCAGTTCCCCTGGCGGGTCGTATGGCTACACCTTC
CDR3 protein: CASSSPGGSYGYTF

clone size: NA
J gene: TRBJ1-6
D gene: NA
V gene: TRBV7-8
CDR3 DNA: TGTGCCAGCAGCGGCCTAACGGAGGGCAATTCACCCCTCCACTTT
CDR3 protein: CASSGLTEGNSPLHF

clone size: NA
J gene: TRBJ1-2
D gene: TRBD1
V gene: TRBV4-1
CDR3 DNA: TGCGCCAGCAGCCAAAGACAGGGGGCTATGGATGGCTACACCTTC
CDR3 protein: CASSQRQGAMDGYTF

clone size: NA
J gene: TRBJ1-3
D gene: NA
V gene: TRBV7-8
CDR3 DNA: TGTGCCAGCAGTTTCAGACTCGAAATCTCTGGAAACACCATATATTTT
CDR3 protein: CASSFRLEISGNTIYF

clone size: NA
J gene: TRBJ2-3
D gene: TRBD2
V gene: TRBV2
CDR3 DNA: TGTGCCAGCAGTAGGACTAGCGGGGGAACAGATACGCAGTATTTT
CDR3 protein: CASSRTSGGTDTQYF

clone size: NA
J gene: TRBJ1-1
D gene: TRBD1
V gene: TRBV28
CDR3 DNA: TGTGCCAGCCTTTTTACAGGGGGCTCTGAAGCTTTCTTT
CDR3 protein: CASLFTGGSEAFF

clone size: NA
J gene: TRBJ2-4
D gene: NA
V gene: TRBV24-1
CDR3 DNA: TGTGCCACCAGTGATTCGAGGACTAAGTACTTC
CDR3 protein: CATSDSRTKYF

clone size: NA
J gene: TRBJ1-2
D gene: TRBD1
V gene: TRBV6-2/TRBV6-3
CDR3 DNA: TGTGCCAGCAGCCTAGACAGGGTGGACGGCTACACCTTC
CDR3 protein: CASSLDRVDGYTF

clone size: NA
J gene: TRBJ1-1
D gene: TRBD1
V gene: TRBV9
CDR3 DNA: TGTGCCAGCAGCCTCACAGGGGCCCGTGAAGCTTTCTTT
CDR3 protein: CASSLTGAREAFF

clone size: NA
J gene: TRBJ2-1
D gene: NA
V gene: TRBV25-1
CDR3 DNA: TGTGCCAGCAGTGACCCAGGGGTCAATGAGCAGTTCTTC
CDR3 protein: CASSDPGVNEQFF

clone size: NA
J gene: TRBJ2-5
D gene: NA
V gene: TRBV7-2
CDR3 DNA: TGTGCCAGCAGCCCCGGGAGTACCGGGGAGACCCAGTACTTC
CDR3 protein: CASSPGSTGETQYF

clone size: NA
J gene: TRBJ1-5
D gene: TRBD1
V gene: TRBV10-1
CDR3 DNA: TGCGCCAGCAGTTCCCTTGACAGGGGGCAATATCAGCCCCAGCATTTT
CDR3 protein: CASSSLDRGQYQPQHF

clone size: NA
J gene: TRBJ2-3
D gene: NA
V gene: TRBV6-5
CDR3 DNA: TGTGCCAGCAGAAGCAGGGTGCCAGATACGCAGTATTTT
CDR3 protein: CASRSRVPDTQYF

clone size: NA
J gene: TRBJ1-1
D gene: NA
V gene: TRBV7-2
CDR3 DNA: TGTGCCAGCAGCTTAAATCCCCGCGGTACTGAAGCTTTCTTT
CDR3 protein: CASSLNPRGTEAFF

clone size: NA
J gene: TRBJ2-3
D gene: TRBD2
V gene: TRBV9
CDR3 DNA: TGTGCCAGCAGCGTAGGGACTACGGGGGGGACGCAGTATTTT
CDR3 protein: CASSVGTTGGTQYF

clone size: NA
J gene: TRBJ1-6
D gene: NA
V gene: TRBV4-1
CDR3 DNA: TGCGCCAGCAGCACCGACAGGAATTCACCCCTCCACTTT
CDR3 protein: CASSTDRNSPLHF

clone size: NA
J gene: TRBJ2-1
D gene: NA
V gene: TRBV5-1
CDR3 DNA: TGCGCCAGCAGCTTGTCTAAACTCGGTGAGCAGTTCTTC
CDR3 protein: CASSLSKLGEQFF

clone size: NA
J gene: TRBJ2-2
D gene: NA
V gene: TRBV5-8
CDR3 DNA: TGTGCCAGCAGCTCCACAGGGAAAATGGCCGGGGAGCTGTTTTTT
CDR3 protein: CASSSTGKMAGELFF

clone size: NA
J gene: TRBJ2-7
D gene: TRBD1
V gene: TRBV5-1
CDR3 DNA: TGCGCCAGCAGCAGGGGACAGGGGAGGACCTACGAGCAGTACTTC
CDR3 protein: CASSRGQGRTYEQYF

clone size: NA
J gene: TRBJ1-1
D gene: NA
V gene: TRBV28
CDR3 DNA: TGTGCCAGCAGTTCATCCGGGGGGGACCCTGAAGCTTTCTTT
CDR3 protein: CASSSSGGDPEAFF

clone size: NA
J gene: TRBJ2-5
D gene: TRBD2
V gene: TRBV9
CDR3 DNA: TGTGCCAGCAGCGGAACCACCGGGACTAGCGGGCAAGAGACCCAGTACTTC
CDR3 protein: CASSGTTGTSGQETQYF

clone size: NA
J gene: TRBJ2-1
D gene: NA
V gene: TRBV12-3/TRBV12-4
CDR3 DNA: TGTGCCAGCAGATTGCAGGGATCCTATGAGCAGTTCTTC
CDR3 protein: CASRLQGSYEQFF

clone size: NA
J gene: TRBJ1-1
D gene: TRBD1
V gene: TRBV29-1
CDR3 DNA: TGCAGCCCAGGGGGAATGAACACTGAAGCTTTCTTT
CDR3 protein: CSPGGMNTEAFF

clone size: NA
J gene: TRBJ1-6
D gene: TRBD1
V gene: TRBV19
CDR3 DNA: TGTGCCAGTAGAGGACAGGGGTGGAATTCACCCCTCCACTTT
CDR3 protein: CASRGQGWNSPLHF

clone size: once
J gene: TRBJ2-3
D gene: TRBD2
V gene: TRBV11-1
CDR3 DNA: TGTGCCAGCAGCCAAATCACTAGCGGCGGCACAGATACGCAGTATTTT
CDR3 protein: CASSQITSGGTDTQYF

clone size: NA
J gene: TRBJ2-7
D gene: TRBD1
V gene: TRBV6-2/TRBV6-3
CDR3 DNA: TGTGCCAGCAGTCACGGACAGGGTCTCTCCTACGAGCAGTACTTC
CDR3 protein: CASSHGQGLSYEQYF

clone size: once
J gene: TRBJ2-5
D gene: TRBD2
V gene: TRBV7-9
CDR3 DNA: TGTGCCAGCAGCTCCAACCAACTAGCGGGGGAAGAGACCCAGTACTTC
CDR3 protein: CASSSNQLAGEETQYF

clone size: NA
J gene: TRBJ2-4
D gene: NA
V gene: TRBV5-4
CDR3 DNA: TGTGCCAGCAGCTTGGTACAGAGGGACAAAAACATTCAGTACTTC
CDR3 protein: CASSLVQRDKNIQYF

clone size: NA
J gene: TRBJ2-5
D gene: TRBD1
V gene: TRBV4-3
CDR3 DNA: TGCGCCAGCAGCCTAGGGGGCCAAAACGGGGAGACCCAGTACTTC
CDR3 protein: CASSLGGQNGETQYF

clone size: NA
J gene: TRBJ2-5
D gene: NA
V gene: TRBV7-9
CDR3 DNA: TGTGCCAGCAGCTTAGGACACGTAGGTCAAGAGACCCAGTACTTC
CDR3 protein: CASSLGHVGQETQYF